The subject of this entry is one TCR beta chain. Among the donors, all were Caucasian adults who lived in Nashville, Tennessee. These data come from a study of shared clonotypes between healthy human individuals. About the research overall: Donors, aged 18 to 49, were a couple of women and three men.

Repertoires were generated with immunoSEQ multiplex PCR, while TCRdb's copy carries only in-frame clones and drops some. The table records a few million clones, more than 90% of them present only once. This CDR3 has 14 residues. The germline V gene has CDR1 MDHEN and CDR2 SYDVKM. V shed 3 bases and J shed 3 bases, with 8 bases lying between them. Sequencing used naive CD4+ T cells sorted from blood. Subset defined: CD45RA+ positively selected. The chain employs TRBV28 and TRBJ1-4; D gene ambiguous. The receptor's source is a man younger than 35 in good health. DNA for the CDR3: TGTGCCAGCAGTTTTGGAGGGTCTAATGAAAAACTGTTTTTT. Translation gives CASSFGGSNEKLFF.